One sample yielded the 23 T cell receptor beta chains listed below, sequenced in a study of prognosis after radiotherapy for stage I lung cancer. Two-round multiplex PCR on genomic DNA was the method by which TCR beta CDR3 was amplified. The first round of PCR was done with primers that matched each TRBV and TRBJ gene. TCRdb recomputed calls from the multiplex PCR reads with MiXCR, one row per CDR3 protein. The sample yields about 19,000 distinct CDR3 sequences, about 46% seen once. The sample in question was PBMCs, obtained before or after stereotactic body radiation therapy (not recorded which). These receptors were obtained from a donor older than 45 with non-small cell lung cancer.

In this sample, this clonotype is medium-sized. In DNA form, the CDR3 reads TGTGCCAGCAGCCAGGGGACGGGACGGACCACCGGGGAGCTGTTTTTT. Protein product: CASSQGTGRTTGELFF. The chain employs TRBV3-1 and TRBJ2-2; the D call may be TRBD1 or TRBD2 (5 bases each). V lost 3 bases, J lost 4 bases, and 15 bases lay in between. The CDR3 sequence is 16 residues long. Germline CDR1 and CDR2: LGHDT and YNNKEL (reference sequence).

The chain recombines TRBV24-1 with TRBJ1-4; 8 bases agree with TRBD1. CDR3 length: 15 amino acids. After removal of 6 bases from V and 7 bases from J, the junction contained 9 bases not matched to a gene. CDR1 is KGHDR and CDR2 is SFDVKD in the germline V gene. CDR3 DNA sequence: TGTGCCACCAGTCACGGACAGGGTGCCGGTGAAAAACTGTTTTTT. The encoded protein is CATSHGQGAGEKLFF.

This clonotype was counted ten times or more. The chain has TRBV5-1 and TRBJ2-7, with 8 bases fitting TRBD1. The germline V gene encodes CDR1 SGHRS and CDR2 YFSETQ. The length of the CDR3 is 15 residues. V dropped 4 bases and J dropped 5; count of bases not matched to a gene: 11. For the CDR3, the DNA is TGCGCCAGCAGCCTGAGGAACAGGGGGAAAAACGAGCAGTACTTC. Its protein product is CASSLRNRGKNEQYF.

A remark on this clonotype: A clone one base away is much larger, so this may be a read error. The CDR3 loop is CASSVNRRVRETQYF. The CDR3 DNA reads as TGTGCCAGCAGTGTTAATAGGAGGGTACGAGAGACCCAGTACTTC. This sequence joins TRBV28 and TRBJ2-7; maybe TRBD2 (6 bases). The J call may be wrong; the DNA end is better matched by TRBJ2-5. Germline CDR1 MDHEN, CDR2 SYDVKM. The CDR3 sequence is 15 residues long.

This clonotype was observed many times. The gene calls are TRBV14 and TRBJ2-5; the match to TRBD2 covers 7 bases. Germline CDR1 is SGHDN and CDR2 is FVKESK. The CDR3 contains 13 residues. Trimming removed 4 bases from V and 2 bases from J; junction bases left unmatched: 1. CDR3 nucleotide sequence: TGTGCCAGCAGCCGGGGGGGTCAAGAGACCCAGTACTTC. Translated: CASSRGGQETQYF.

With respect to this clonotype: A far larger clone lies a single base away; this is likely a read error. This chain joins TRBV2 and TRBJ1-2; D perhaps matches TRBD1 (5 bases). This CDR3 comprises 13 residues. Germline V CDR1 and CDR2: SNHLY, FYNNEI. The CDR3 DNA follows: TGTGCCAGCAGCAACACAGGACCTTATGGCTTCACCTTC. Translating gives CASSNTGPYGFTF.

The chain is built from TRBV30 and TRBJ2-2; the D call may be TRBD1 or TRBD2 (5 bases each). There are 15 residues in the CDR3. The germline CDR1 and CDR2 sequences are GTSNPN and SVGIG (reference sequence). Trimming took off 0 bases at V and 3 bases at J, with 11 bases between the two ends. CDR3 in DNA: TGTGCCTGGAGTGTAATGGGGCGGGACACCGGGGAGCTGTTTTTT. Translating gives CAWSVMGRDTGELFF.

The sample holds many counts of this clonotype. The rearrangement joins TRBV6-5 to TRBJ2-7, with D unresolved. With 4 bases removed from V and 2 bases from J, the gap between germline ends came to 12 bases. The CDR3 consists of 14 residues. The V gene's germline CDR1 is MNHEY and CDR2 SVGAGI. CDR3 in DNA: TGTGCCAGCAGTTCGGCTTCCTTTACCTACGAGCAGTACTTC. Translating gives CASSSASFTYEQYF.

Concerning this clonotype: Germline is not matched at one junction end, which may reflect a read error. The chain has TRBV5-4 and TRBJ1-1; 7 nucleotides agree with TRBD1. Germline loops: CDR1 SGHNT, CDR2 YYREEE (reference sequence). The CDR3 spans 15 residues. CDR3 sequence reads: CASSDEGQTNTEVFF. CDR3 DNA sequence: TGTGCCAGCAGCGACGAGGGACAGACGAACACTGAAGTTTTCTTT.

The CDR3 DNA follows: TGTGCCATCATCCCCCGAAGTCTAGTCGACGAGCAGTACTTC. It codes for CAIIPRSLVDEQYF. The chain recombines TRBV27 with TRBJ2-7; no clear D. This CDR3 comprises 14 residues. Trimming removed 10 bases at V and 5 bases at J, with 21 bases between. CDR1 is MNHEY, CDR2 SMNVEV, per germline (reference sequence).

This chain joins TRBV11-2 and TRBJ1-5; 11 nucleotides line up with TRBD1. The CDR3 spans 15 residues. Germline CDR1 reads SGHAT; CDR2 reads FQNNGV. Unmatched junction bases numbered 4, after V lost 4 bases and J lost 5 bases. CDR3 nucleotides: TGTGCCAGCAGCTGGACAGGGGGCCTGTATCAGCCCCAGCATTTT. Translating it yields CASSWTGGLYQPQHF.

Judged by abundance, this clonotype is medium-sized. Here the CDR3 DNA reads TGTGCCAGCAGCTTAGGGGTAGGCAGAGCTAACTATGGCTACACCTTC. This sequence encodes CASSLGVGRANYGYTF. V and J are TRBV7-8 and TRBJ1-2; D is undetermined. Germline CDR1 is SGHVS and CDR2 is FQNEAQ. Trimming pared 1 base from V and 0 bases from J, leaving 12 bases between. The CDR3 length is 16 residues.

This clonotype was detected many times. One junction end does not reproduce the germline sequence, and a read error may be involved. This chain joins TRBV6-2 or TRBV6-3 and TRBJ1-3, with TRBD1 as a possible D gene (6 bases). The CDR3 contains 17 residues. The germline V gene has CDR1 MNHEY and CDR2 SVGEGT. Written as DNA, the CDR3 is TGTGCCAGTGTCAAAAGATCCGGACAGCACTCTGGGAACACCATATATTTT. Encoded protein: CASVKRSGQHSGNTIYF.

This clonotype has a count of ten or more. This chain uses TRBV20-1 with TRBJ2-7, with TRBD2 as a possible D gene (5 bases). Looked up from germline, CDR1 is DFQATT and CDR2 is SNEGSKA (reference sequence). The CDR3 spans 12 residues. V was trimmed by 3 bases and J by 6 bases, leaving 12 bases between them. CDR3 sequence reads: CSASKRVGEQYF. CDR3 DNA: TGCAGTGCTAGTAAGAGGGTTGGCGAGCAGTACTTC.

V gene TRBV2 combines with J gene TRBJ1-1; D is uncertain. The length of the CDR3 is 11 residues. V lost 8 bases to trimming and J lost 0 bases, with 4 bases between them. CDR1 is SNHLY and CDR2 is FYNNEI in the germline V gene. CDR3 sequence (DNA): TGTGCCAGCGCGGTGAACACTGAAGCTTTCTTT. This codes for CASAVNTEAFF.

As regards this clonotype: A far larger clone is one base from this, pointing to a likely read error. The rearrangement joins TRBV6-4 to TRBJ2-1; TRBD2 agrees at 7 bases. Germline CDR1 is MRHNA and CDR2 is SNTAGT. The CDR3 loop spans 14 amino acids. V was pared by 9 bases and J by 4 bases, with 9 bases of the junction left unmatched. CDR3 DNA sequence: TGTGCCAGAACGACGGGAGGTTTATACAATGAGCAGTTCTTC. It is translated as CARTTGGLYNEQFF.

This clonotype was observed many times. The chain recombines TRBV12-3 or TRBV12-4 with TRBJ2-1; D might be TRBD2 (6 bases). The germline V and J ends were trimmed by 0 bases and 6 bases, with 12 bases remaining between them. CDR3 length: 15 amino acids. CDR3 amino acids: CASSLAPGTSNEQFF. CDR3 sequence (DNA): TGTGCCAGCAGTTTAGCGCCCGGGACTTCCAATGAGCAGTTCTTC.

With respect to this clonotype: A much larger clone is a single base away; this may be a read error. The rearrangement joins TRBV28 to TRBJ2-5, with 11 bases matching TRBD1. The germline gives CDR1 MDHEN, CDR2 SYDVKM. CDR3 length: 12 amino acids. The CDR3 is CATGQGDGTQHF. The CDR3 DNA follows: TGTGCCACGGGACAGGGGGATGGGACCCAGCACTTC.

This clonotype was counted a single time. This may be a read error: a much more frequent sequence differs by one nucleotide. This rearrangement joins TRBV7-9 to TRBJ1-5; D might be TRBD1 (6 bases). This CDR3 region has 17 residues. Per germline, CDR1 SEHNR and CDR2 FQNEAQ (reference sequence). Here the CDR3 reads CAISPGKGQGSHQPQHF. CDR3 coding DNA: TGTGCCATCAGCCCCGGTAAGGGGCAGGGGTCCCATCAGCCCCAGCATTTT.

This clonotype was picked up a small number of times. The likely explanation is a read error, given a far larger clone one base away. This rearrangement joins TRBV6-5 to TRBJ1-2; a possible D gene is TRBD1 (5 bases). The CDR3 is 13 amino acids. The V and J ends lost 6 bases and 3 bases respectively, with 11 bases between them. Germline values: CDR1 MNHEY, CDR2 SVGAGI. CDR3 loop: CASSTRGYYGYTF. In nucleotides, the CDR3 is TGTGCCAGCAGCACTCGGGGGTACTATGGCTACACCTTC.

This clonotype has at least ten counts. V gene TRBV28 combines with J gene TRBJ2-7; D not resolved. CDR1 and CDR2 (germline): MDHEN, SYDVKM. V lost 3 bases and J lost 6, with 9 bases in between. The CDR3 is 12 amino acids. CDR3 nucleotides: TGTGCCAGCAGTTTTTTGGGTTCCGAGCAGTACTTC. Amino acid sequence: CASSFLGSEQYF.

The chain has TRBV19 and TRBJ1-6; maybe TRBD1 (5 bases). CDR1 and CDR2 (germline): LNHDA, SQIVND (reference sequence). CDR3 length: 13 amino acids. The V end lost 7 bases, the J end lost 6 bases, and 10 bases lay between the germline ends. CDR3 protein: CASNSGINSPLHF. The CDR3 coding sequence is TGTGCCAGTAACTCAGGGATTAATTCACCCCTCCACTTT.

Concerning this clonotype: A read error is the likely source, as a far larger clone sits one nucleotide away. V gene TRBV6-9 combines with J gene TRBJ2-1; 8 positions agree with TRBD1. J was trimmed by 14 bases and V by 7 bases; bases with no gene match: 10. CDR3 size: 12 residues. CDR1 is MNHGY and CDR2 is SVAAGI in the germline V gene. The CDR3: CASIYPGQGEFF. The CDR3 DNA is TGTGCCAGCATTTACCCCGGACAGGGAGAGTTCTTC.